Listed below are T cell receptor beta chains from one sample, sequenced in a study of tumor-infiltrating lymphocytes in localized non-small cell lung cancer. Profiled with immunoSEQ multiplex PCR; TCRdb holds only in-frame clones, not every one. In the table there are roughly 10,000 clones, around 74% of which are singletons. Sample: uninvolved lung tissue not adjacent to the tumor. Receptor source: a human donor with non-small cell lung cancer. CDR3s include the opening cysteine and the closing phenylalanine or tryptophan. The D gene is left open where the match is weak. The listing skips clone size in some rows; elsewhere it reads once, few, many or a size class.

D: -; J: TRBJ1-2; size: -; V: TRBV7-9; CDR3: CASSAGRNYGYTF; DNA: TGTGCCAGCAGCGCCGGAAGAAACTATGGCTACACCTTC
D: -; J: TRBJ1-1; size: few; V: TRBV5-6; CDR3: CASSLAVNTEAFF; DNA: TGTGCCAGCAGCTTGGCCGTGAACACTGAAGCTTTCTTT
D: -; J: TRBJ1-1; size: -; V: TRBV28; CDR3: CASSSAGQIEAFF; DNA: TGTGCCAGCAGTTCCGCCGGACAGATTGAAGCTTTCTTT
D: -; J: TRBJ1-1; size: -; V: TRBV2; CDR3: CASSEARDTEAFF; DNA: TGTGCCAGCAGTGAAGCAAGGGATACTGAAGCTTTCTTT
D: TRBD1; J: TRBJ1-2; size: -; V: TRBV6-8; CDR3: CASTLSDRGGGYTF; DNA: TGTGCCAGCACGCTCTCGGACAGGGGAGGTGGCTACACCTTC
D: -; J: TRBJ2-5; size: -; V: TRBV28; CDR3: CASSLEGRGETQYF; DNA: TGTGCCAGCAGTTTAGAGGGAAGAGGGGAGACCCAGTACTTC
D: TRBD1; J: TRBJ1-1; size: -; V: TRBV5-4; CDR3: CASSTQGGEAFF; DNA: TGTGCCAGCAGTACACAGGGGGGCGAAGCTTTCTTT
D: -; J: TRBJ2-2; size: -; V: TRBV5-1; CDR3: CASSPQPFRTNTGELFF; DNA: TGCGCCAGCAGCCCCCAACCGTTCAGGACGAACACCGGGGAGCTGTTTTTT
D: TRBD1; J: TRBJ2-7; size: -; V: TRBV7-2; CDR3: CASSLAGQFLVTGEQYF; DNA: TGTGCCAGCAGCTTAGCGGGACAGTTTTTGGTTACGGGCGAGCAGTACTTC
D: -; J: TRBJ1-4; size: -; V: TRBV30; CDR3: CAWKPVGGQPEKLFF; DNA: TGTGCCTGGAAGCCCGTCGGGGGACAACCTGAAAAACTGTTTTTT
D: -; J: TRBJ2-1; size: -; V: TRBV4-1; CDR3: CASSSPRNEQFF; DNA: TGCGCCAGCAGCAGTCCCCGCAATGAGCAGTTCTTC
D: TRBD1; J: TRBJ2-4; size: -; V: TRBV5-6; CDR3: CASSLGTGLAKNIQYF; DNA: TGTGCCAGCAGCTTGGGGACAGGACTAGCCAAAAACATTCAGTACTTC
D: -; J: TRBJ2-7; size: -; V: TRBV15; CDR3: CATSRSVLVDEQYF; DNA: TGTGCCACCAGCAGATCCGTTCTCGTAGACGAGCAGTACTTC
D: -; J: TRBJ1-1; size: -; V: TRBV6-5; CDR3: CASSYSGSEAFF; DNA: TGTGCCAGCAGTTACTCGGGCAGCGAAGCTTTCTTT
D: -; J: TRBJ2-7; size: few; V: TRBV7-8; CDR3: CASSPRSRAYEQYF; DNA: TGTGCCAGCAGCCCTCGAAGCAGGGCCTACGAGCAGTACTTC
D: TRBD2; J: TRBJ2-3; size: -; V: TRBV5-1; CDR3: CASSLAGADTQYF; DNA: TGCGCCAGCAGCCTAGCGGGAGCTGATACGCAGTATTTT
D: -; J: TRBJ2-1; size: once; V: TRBV19; CDR3: CASSMAGLYNEQFF; DNA: TGTGCCAGTAGTATGGCAGGTCTCTACAATGAGCAGTTCTTC
D: -; J: TRBJ2-7; size: -; V: TRBV28; CDR3: CASAGDYEQYF; DNA: TGTGCCAGCGCGGGTGATTACGAGCAGTACTTC
D: TRBD1; J: TRBJ2-7; size: medium-sized; V: TRBV28; CDR3: CASSQGQLAYEQYF; DNA: TGTGCCAGCAGTCAGGGACAGTTAGCCTACGAGCAGTACTTC
D: -; J: TRBJ2-2; size: once; V: TRBV5-6; CDR3: CASSLAGNTGELFF; DNA: TGTGCCAGCAGCTTGGCTGGAAACACCGGGGAGCTGTTTTTT
D: -; J: TRBJ2-7; size: -; V: TRBV27; CDR3: CASRRLDGYEQYF; DNA: TGTGCCAGCAGAAGACTAGACGGCTACGAGCAGTACTTC
D: -; J: TRBJ2-2; size: -; V: TRBV28; CDR3: CASSLQGPGELFF; DNA: TGTGCCAGCAGTCTTCAGGGCCCCGGGGAGCTGTTTTTT
D: -; J: TRBJ2-3; size: few; V: TRBV2; CDR3: CASREGSGFTDTQYF; DNA: TGTGCCAGCAGGGAGGGTAGCGGATTCACAGATACGCAGTATTTT
D: TRBD1; J: TRBJ1-4; size: -; V: TRBV30; CDR3: CAWGTGQGAYDNEKLFF; DNA: TGTGCCTGGGGTACGGGACAGGGGGCTTATGATAATGAAAAACTGTTTTTT
D: TRBD1; J: TRBJ1-5; size: -; V: TRBV12-5; CDR3: CASGLGDRNQPQHF; DNA: TGTGCTAGTGGTTTAGGGGACAGAAATCAGCCCCAGCATTTT
D: TRBD2; J: TRBJ2-1; size: -; V: TRBV5-4; CDR3: CASSLSASGRAYNEQFF; DNA: TGTGCCAGCAGCTTGTCGGCTAGCGGGAGGGCCTACAATGAGCAGTTCTTC
D: TRBD2; J: TRBJ2-3; size: -; V: TRBV19; CDR3: CASSIVISGGPDTQYF; DNA: TGTGCCAGTAGTATAGTTATTAGCGGGGGGCCGGATACGCAGTATTTT
D: TRBD2; J: TRBJ2-7; size: -; V: TRBV5-1; CDR3: CASSYPGGREQYF; DNA: TGCGCCAGCAGCTATCCGGGAGGTAGAGAGCAGTACTTC
D: TRBD1; J: TRBJ1-1; size: -; V: TRBV7-2; CDR3: CASSLRGGITEAFF; DNA: TGTGCCAGCAGCTTAAGAGGGGGCATCACTGAAGCTTTCTTT
D: -; J: TRBJ2-7; size: -; V: TRBV5-6; CDR3: CASSLGVFTGIIYEQYF; DNA: TGTGCCAGCAGCTTGGGGGTTTTTACCGGGATTATCTACGAGCAGTACTTC
D: -; J: TRBJ2-6; size: -; V: TRBV5-6; CDR3: CASSLGWQGKVLTF; DNA: TGTGCCAGCAGCTTGGGGTGGCAGGGGAAGGTCCTGACTTTC
D: TRBD1; J: TRBJ2-2; size: -; V: TRBV2; CDR3: CASKGAGTGELFF; DNA: TGTGCCAGCAAGGGGGCGGGCACCGGGGAGCTGTTTTTT